The clone carrying this T cell receptor (beta chain) was observed a few times. Deletions cut 4 bases from V and 2 bases from J, with 15 bases between. The CDR3 has 15 amino acids. Germline CDR1 is SGHTS and CDR2 is YDEGEE. The source of the sample is a study of blood T cell repertoires in COVID-19. Repertoires were generated with immunoSEQ multiplex PCR, while TCRdb's copy carries only in-frame clones and drops some. The sample carries approximately 170,000 clones, roughly 93% recorded once. This clonotype was obtained from a man between 18 and 35 years old with COVID-19, enrolled during active disease. The V call is TRBV5-8, the J call TRBJ1-1; D is perhaps TRBD1 (5 bases). Sequencing input: peripheral blood. CDR3 region: CASSARQITNTEAFF. In nucleotides, the CDR3 is TGTGCCAGCAGCGCCCGACAGATAACAAACACTGAAGCTTTCTTT.